This TCR beta chain appears in the sequencing data of a study of blood T cell repertoires in COVID-19. Study as a whole: COVID-19 samples collected from the United States, Italy and Spain covered acute and convalescent phases.

The CDR3 length is 14 residues. The germline V gene encodes CDR1 LGHDT and CDR2 YNNKEL (reference sequence). V lost 0 bases and J 5 bases, leaving 9 bases between the germline ends. TCRdb keeps only in-frame clones here, not all; method: immunoSEQ multiplex PCR. The sample lists 65,000 to 90,000 clones, about 86% occurring once. The source is an elderly man with COVID-19, enrolled during active disease. Sequencing was carried out using peripheral blood. The chain has TRBV3-1 (or the pseudogene TRBV3-2) and TRBJ2-3; D may be TRBD1 (5 bases). The CDR3 DNA sequence: TGTGCCAGCAGCCAAGAAGGCGGACAAGATACGCAGTATTTT. It codes for CASSQEGGQDTQYF.